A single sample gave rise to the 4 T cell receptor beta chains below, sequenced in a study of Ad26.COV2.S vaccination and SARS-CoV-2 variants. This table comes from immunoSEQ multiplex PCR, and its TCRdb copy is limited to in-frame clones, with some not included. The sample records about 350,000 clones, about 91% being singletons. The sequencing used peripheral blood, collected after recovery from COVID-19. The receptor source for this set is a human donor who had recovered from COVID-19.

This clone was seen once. CDR3 residues: CASSPYMNTEAFF. The DNA of the CDR3 is TGTGCCAGCAGTCCCTACATGAACACTGAAGCTTTCTTT. The chain is built from TRBV6-6 and TRBJ1-1, with D hard to call. The germline V gene has CDR1 MNHNY and CDR2 SVGAGI (reference sequence). Trimming removed 5 bases from V and 0 bases from J, with 7 bases in between. The CDR3 covers 13 residues.

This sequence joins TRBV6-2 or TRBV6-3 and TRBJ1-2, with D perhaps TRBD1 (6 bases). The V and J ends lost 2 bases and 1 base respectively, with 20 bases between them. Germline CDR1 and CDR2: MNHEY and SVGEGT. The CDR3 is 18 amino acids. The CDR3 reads CASSYPKNVTGFNYGYTF. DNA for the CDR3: TGTGCCAGCAGTTACCCTAAGAACGTGACAGGATTTAACTATGGCTACACCTTC.

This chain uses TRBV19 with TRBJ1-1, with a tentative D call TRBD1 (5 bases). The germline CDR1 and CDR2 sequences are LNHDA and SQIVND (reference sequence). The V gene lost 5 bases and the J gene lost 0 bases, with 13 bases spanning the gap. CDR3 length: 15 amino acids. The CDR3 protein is CASSPRQRLNTEAFF. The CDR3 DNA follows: TGTGCCAGTAGTCCCCGACAGCGATTGAACACTGAAGCTTTCTTT. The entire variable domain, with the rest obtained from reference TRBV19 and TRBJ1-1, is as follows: DGGITQSPKYLFRKEGQNVTLSCEQNLNHDAMYWYRQDPGQGLRLIYYSQIVNDFQKGDIAEGYSVSREKKESFPLTVTSAQKNPTAFYLCASSPRQRLNTEAFFGQGTRLTVV.

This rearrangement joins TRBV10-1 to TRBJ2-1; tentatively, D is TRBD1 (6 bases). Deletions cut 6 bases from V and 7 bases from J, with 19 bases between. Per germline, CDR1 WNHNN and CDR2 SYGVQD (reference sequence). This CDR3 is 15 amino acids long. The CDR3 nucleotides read TGCGCCAGCAGAGCGAATACCGGAACAGGGAATGAGCAGTTCTTC. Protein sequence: CASRANTGTGNEQFF.